This T cell receptor beta chain is drawn from a study of control samples from healthy donors and cancer patients. V trimming: 0 bases; J trimming: 8 bases; junction bases outside the gene matches: 7. This CDR3 comprises 15 residues. Looked up from germline, CDR1 is MGHRA and CDR2 is YSYEKL. Clones were sequenced by immunoSEQ multiplex PCR, and TCRdb holds only the in-frame ones, with some missing. The sample has around 110,000 clones, nearly 95% seen once. What was sequenced was blood. The origin of this receptor is a young man in good health. J is TRBJ2-3 and V is TRBV4-1; TRBD2 aligns across 8 bases. CDR3 coding DNA: TGCGCCAGCAGCCAAGACTCCGCGGGGGGAGGTACGCAGTATTTT. This encodes CASSQDSAGGGTQYF.